These 16 T cell receptor beta chains were sequenced from one sample in a study of T cell repertoires in cytomegalovirus infection. These receptors' antigens are unknown. TCRdb reprocessed the reads via MiXCR and lists one record per CDR3 protein. The sample includes a few hundred thousand distinct CDR3 sequences, 42% of them seen just once. Sequences were derived from cultured PBMCs, sampled from culture after CMV antigen stimulation. The receptors derive from a human donor in good health (CMV status not recorded). Some clones in this sample may be carry-over from other donors' samples.

The V call is TRBV4-1, the J call TRBJ2-1, with TRBD2 matching over 8 bases. Per germline, CDR1 MGHRA and CDR2 YSYEKL. J was trimmed by 4 bases and V by 1 base; bases with no gene match: 9. This CDR3 region has 17 residues. The CDR3 loop is CASSQVFAGGPYNEQFF. The CDR3 DNA is TGCGCCAGCAGCCAAGTCTTTGCGGGGGGCCCTTACAATGAGCAGTTCTTC.

CDR3 loop: CASSPTDRDNEQFF. The DNA of the CDR3 is TGCGCCAGCAGCCCCACGGACAGGGACAATGAGCAGTTCTTC. The chain carries TRBV4-1 and TRBJ2-1; TRBD1 aligns across 8 bases. Germline CDR1 and CDR2: MGHRA and YSYEKL. This CDR3 is 14 amino acids long. Losses at the gene ends were 4 bases for V and 5 bases for J; bases not matched to a gene: 4.

CDR3 protein: CASRSGRSTYNEQFF. DNA for the CDR3: TGTGCCAGCCGCTCGGGACGAAGTACCTACAATGAGCAGTTCTTC. The chain links TRBV12-3 or TRBV12-4 to TRBJ2-1; either TRBD1 or TRBD2 may supply D (5 bases each). This CDR3 has 15 amino acids. V dropped 8 bases and J dropped 2 bases, with 16 bases sitting between them.

CDR3 DNA sequence: TGTGCCAGCAGCTTATGGGGGTCGGGACAGGGAGTAGGTGAGCAGTTCTTC. The encoded protein is CASSLWGSGQGVGEQFF. J is TRBJ2-1 and V is TRBV7-9; 9 positions agree with TRBD1. The CDR3 consists of 17 residues. The germline CDR1 and CDR2 sequences are SEHNR and FQNEAQ (reference sequence). Unmatched junction bases numbered 14, after V lost 2 bases and J lost 9 bases.

This clonotype was counted many times. The chain uses TRBV7-2 and TRBJ2-7, with TRBD2 matching 11 bases. Per the germline V gene, CDR1 is SGHTA and CDR2 is FQGNSA. The CDR3 has 17 residues. V was pared by 5 bases and J by 2 bases, with 11 bases of the junction left unmatched. CDR3 in DNA: TGTGCCAGCAGCCCCCGACTAGCGGGGCTCTCACCCTACGAGCAGTACTTC. Translated, it gives CASSPRLAGLSPYEQYF. Full variable domain (rest looked up from reference TRBV7-2 and TRBJ2-7): GAGVSQSPSNKVTEKGKDVELRCDPISGHTALYWYRQSLGQGLEFLIYFQGNSAPDKSGLPSDRFSAERTGGSVSTLTIQRTQQEDSAVYLCASSPRLAGLSPYEQYFGPGTRLTVT.

The rearrangement links TRBV4-3 to TRBJ2-2; 8 bases align to TRBD2. The CDR3 sequence is 16 residues long. Per the germline V gene, CDR1 is LGHNA and CDR2 is YSLEER. V lost 2 bases to trimming and J lost 1 base; unmatched junction nucleotides: 3. Here the CDR3 reads CASSQLLAVNTGELFF. The CDR3, as DNA: TGCGCCAGCAGCCAATTACTAGCGGTGAACACCGGGGAGCTGTTTTTT.

The rearrangement joins TRBV20-1 to TRBJ2-3, with a weak D call TRBD2 (5 bases). Trimming stripped 6 bases from V and 0 bases from J, with 13 bases between. The CDR3 is 14 amino acids. The germline V gene has CDR1 DFQATT and CDR2 SNEGSKA (reference sequence). In DNA form, the CDR3 reads TGCAGTGCCCTGAGCGGAACCAGCACAGATACGCAGTATTTT. Its protein product is CSALSGTSTDTQYF.

This chain joins TRBV12-5 and TRBJ1-1; D unclear. Trimming pared 4 bases from V and 4 bases from J, leaving 10 bases between. The CDR3 contains 13 residues. Per germline, CDR1 LGHNT and CDR2 FRNRAP. The CDR3 protein is CASGSDGPTEAFF. In nucleotides, the CDR3 is TGTGCTAGTGGTTCGGACGGACCCACTGAAGCTTTCTTT.

The chain has TRBV12-3 or TRBV12-4 and TRBJ2-3; no reliable D call. There are 13 residues in the CDR3. Trimming cost V 1 base and J 2 bases, with 4 bases left between them. CDR3 loop: CASSLVHTDTQYF. CDR3 DNA: TGTGCCAGCAGTTTAGTCCACACAGATACGCAGTATTTT.

The chain combines TRBV11-2 with TRBJ2-5; maybe TRBD1 (5 bases). Germline-derived CDR1 and CDR2 are SGHAT and FQNNGV. CDR3 size: 14 residues. Trimming cost V 1 base and J 7 bases, with 13 bases left between them. The CDR3 loop reads CASSLGGLPLTQYF. In DNA form, the CDR3 reads TGTGCCAGCAGCTTAGGGGGCCTGCCCTTGACCCAGTACTTC.

As regards this clonotype: A read error may account for a junction end that differs from germline. The V and J genes are TRBV6-2 or TRBV6-3 and TRBJ1-1; possible D gene TRBD1, 5 bases. The CDR3 consists of 14 residues. Germline V gives CDR1 MNHEY, CDR2 SVGEGT. The DNA of the CDR3 is TGTGCCAGCAGCCCCCCCAGCGGGGCCACTAAAGCTTTCTTT. Amino acid sequence: CASSPPSGATKAFF.

V usage is TRBV6-6 and J usage is TRBJ2-1, with TRBD2 matching 10 bases. Germline trimming cut 4 bases from V and 5 bases from J; bases unmatched to any gene: 5. This CDR3 spans 15 amino acids. In germline, CDR1 is MNHNY, CDR2 SVGAGI (reference sequence). Here the CDR3 DNA reads TGTGCCAGCAGTTCAACTAGCGGGAAGGACAATGAGCAGTTCTTC. Its translation is CASSSTSGKDNEQFF.

This clonotype occurred many times. The rearrangement uses TRBV7-2 and TRBJ2-4; 8 nucleotides match TRBD2. Germline CDR1 is SGHTA and CDR2 is FQGNSA. This CDR3 region has 15 residues. V gave up 1 base and J gave up 9 bases; unmatched junction bases: 8. CDR3 in DNA: TGTGCCAGCAGCTTAGATGGGACTAGGCCCGGCATTCAGTACTTC. Amino acid sequence: CASSLDGTRPGIQYF.

The chain joins TRBV4-1 to TRBJ1-3; the D is unclear. Germline-derived CDR1 and CDR2 are MGHRA and YSYEKL. Trimming cost V 4 bases and J 2 bases, with 9 bases left between them. The CDR3 consists of 14 residues. The CDR3 region has the DNA TGCGCCAGCAGCCCCCCAGGTCCTGGAAACACCATATATTTT. Residues: CASSPPGPGNTIYF.

This clonotype was seen more than once but under ten times. The rearrangement joins TRBV5-6 to TRBJ2-7; D unresolved. Trimming removed 4 bases from V and 2 bases from J, with 10 bases in between. The germline V gene encodes CDR1 SGHDT and CDR2 YYEEEE. The CDR3 has 13 residues. Written as DNA, the CDR3 is TGTGCCAGCAGCCATGGGCCAGCCTACGAGCAGTACTTC. Its translation: CASSHGPAYEQYF.

This clonotype appeared a few times. This sequence joins TRBV5-4 and TRBJ1-6; D possibly corresponds to TRBD1 (6 bases). V was cut by 4 bases and J by 7 bases, with 21 bases left in between. CDR1 is SGHNT, CDR2 YYREEE, per germline (reference sequence). The CDR3 contains 17 residues. The CDR3, as DNA: TGTGCCAGCAGCACAGATCAGGAAGGGGGTCCCAATTCACCCCTCCACTTT. Its protein is CASSTDQEGGPNSPLHF. Full variable domain (rest looked up from reference TRBV5-4 and TRBJ1-6): ETGVTQSPTHLIKTRGQQVTLRCSSQSGHNTVSWYQQALGQGPQFIFQYYREEENGRGNFPPRFSGLQFPNYSSELNVNALELDDSALYLCASSTDQEGGPNSPLHFGNGTRLTVT.